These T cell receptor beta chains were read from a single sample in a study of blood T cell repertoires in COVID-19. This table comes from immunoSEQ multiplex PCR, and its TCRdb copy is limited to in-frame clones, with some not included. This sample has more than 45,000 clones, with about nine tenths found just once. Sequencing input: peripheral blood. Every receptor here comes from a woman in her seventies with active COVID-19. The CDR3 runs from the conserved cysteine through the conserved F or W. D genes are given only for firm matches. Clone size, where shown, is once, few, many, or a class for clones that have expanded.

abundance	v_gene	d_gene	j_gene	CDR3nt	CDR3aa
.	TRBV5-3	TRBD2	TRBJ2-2	TGTGCCAGAAGCTTGGGGACTAGCGTAGGCACCGGGGAGCTGTTTTTT	CARSLGTSVGTGELFF
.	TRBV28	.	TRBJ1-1	TGTGCCAGCACAAACGGGGGGTCGAACACTGAAGCTTTCTTT	CASTNGGSNTEAFF
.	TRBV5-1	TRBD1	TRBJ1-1	TGCGCCAGCAGCCAAGGACAGGGGTGGCCCGCTTTCTTT	CASSQGQGWPAFF
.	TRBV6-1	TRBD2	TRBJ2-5	TGTGCCAGCAGTGTGAATCCTAGCGGGATGGGGGAGACCCAGTACTTC	CASSVNPSGMGETQYF
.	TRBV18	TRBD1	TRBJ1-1	TGTGCCAGCTCACCATCCGGGACAGGGGAAGCTTTCTTT	CASSPSGTGEAFF
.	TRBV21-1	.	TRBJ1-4	TGTGCCAGCAGCACCCGACAGGGGGCCGGGACTAATGAAAAACTGTTTTTT	CASSTRQGAGTNEKLFF
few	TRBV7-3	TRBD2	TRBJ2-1	TGTGCCAGCAGCTTACGCGCTAGCGGGATGAATGAGCAGTTCTTC	CASSLRASGMNEQFF
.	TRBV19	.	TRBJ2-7	TGTGCCAGTAGTCACGGGAGTGGGAGGACTACCTACGAGCAGTACTTC	CASSHGSGRTTYEQYF
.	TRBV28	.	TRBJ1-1	TGTGCCAGCAGTTTACAAACCCCGGGACACCTGAACACTGAAGCTTTCTTT	CASSLQTPGHLNTEAFF
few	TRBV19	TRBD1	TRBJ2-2	TGTGCCACCTCACAAAGGGGGCGGGTCGGGGAGCTGTTTTTT	CATSQRGRVGELFF
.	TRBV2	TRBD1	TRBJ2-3	TGTGCCAGCAGTTTGGACAGGTCTACAGATACGCAGTATTTT	CASSLDRSTDTQYF
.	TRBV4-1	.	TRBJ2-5	TGCGCCAGCAGCCAAGATAACGCAGAAGAGACCCAGTACTTC	CASSQDNAEETQYF
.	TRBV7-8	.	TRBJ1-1	TGTGCCAGCAGCCCCGGTCGCGGGACCACTGAAGCTTTCTTT	CASSPGRGTTEAFF
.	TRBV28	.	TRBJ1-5	TGTGCCAGCAGTTTGTACAGGGCGGATCAGCCCCAGCATTTT	CASSLYRADQPQHF
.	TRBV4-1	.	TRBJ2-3	TGCGCCAGCAGCCAAACTCCTGGTTACGAGGCAGATACGCAGTATTTT	CASSQTPGYEADTQYF
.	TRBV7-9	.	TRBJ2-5	TGTGCCAGCAGCTTAGAGTCAGGGGTGGAGACCCAGTACTTC	CASSLESGVETQYF
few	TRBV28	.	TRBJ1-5	TGTGCCAGCAGGCTCCCGATGACAGGCTACAATCAGCCCCAGCATTTT	CASRLPMTGYNQPQHF
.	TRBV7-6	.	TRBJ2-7	TGTGCCAGCAGCTCGATAGTGGGAGACCACGAGCAGTACTTC	CASSSIVGDHEQYF
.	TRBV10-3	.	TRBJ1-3	TGTGCCATCAGTGATCTCCCAGGGCGCTCTGGAAACACCATATATTTT	CAISDLPGRSGNTIYF
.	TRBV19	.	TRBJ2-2	TGTGCCAGTAGTCCCTTCCAGGGGTCGGGCGGGGAGCTGTTTTTT	CASSPFQGSGGELFF
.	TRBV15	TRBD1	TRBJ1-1	TGTGCCACCAGCAGATCCCGGGGATCAGGGGGCTTTGAAGCTTTCTTT	CATSRSRGSGGFEAFF
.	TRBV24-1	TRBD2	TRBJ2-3	TGTGCCACCAGTGATTTGGGCGGGAGGGCCGAAGATACGCAGTATTTT	CATSDLGGRAEDTQYF
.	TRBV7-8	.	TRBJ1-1	TGTGCCAGCAGCCCAGTTAGCGGTATGAACACTGAAGCTTTCTTT	CASSPVSGMNTEAFF
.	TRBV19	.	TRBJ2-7	TGTGCCTCGGGAACGGCCTACGAGCAGTACTTC	CASGTAYEQYF
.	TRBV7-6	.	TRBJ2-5	TGTGCCAGCAGGCAAAAGGAGGGGCGACTACAAGAGACCCAGTACTTC	CASRQKEGRLQETQYF
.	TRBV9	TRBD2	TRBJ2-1	TGTGCCAGCAGCCCGACTAGCGCCCCATACAATGAGCAGTTCTTC	CASSPTSAPYNEQFF
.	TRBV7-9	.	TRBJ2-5	TGTGCCAGCAGCTTAGAGGGCAGGGACCAAGAGACCCAGTACTTC	CASSLEGRDQETQYF
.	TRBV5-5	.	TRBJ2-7	TGTGCCAGCAGCTCCCGACTAAGCTCGCTCTACGAGCAGTACTTC	CASSSRLSSLYEQYF
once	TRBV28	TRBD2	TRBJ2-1	TGTGCCAGCAGTCCTTCGCGGAGCGGGAGGGGCCTTGAGCAGTTCTTC	CASSPSRSGRGLEQFF
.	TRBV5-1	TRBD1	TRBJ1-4	TGCGCCAGCAGCGACGGACAGGGAGCAACTAATGAAAAACTGTTTTTT	CASSDGQGATNEKLFF
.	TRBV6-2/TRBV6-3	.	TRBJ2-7	TGTGCCAGCAGTTGGGCAAAAGGAGGCCCGAGCTCCTACGAGCAGTACTTC	CASSWAKGGPSSYEQYF
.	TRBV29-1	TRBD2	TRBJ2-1	TGCAGCGTTGTACGGCTAGCGGGATACAATGAGCAGTTCTTC	CSVVRLAGYNEQFF
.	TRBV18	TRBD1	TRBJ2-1	TGTGCCAGCTCTAGGGACAGGGGTTACAATGAGCAGTTCTTC	CASSRDRGYNEQFF
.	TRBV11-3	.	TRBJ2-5	TGTGCCAGCAGCTTAGGGTCGACTAGACAAGAGACCCAGTACTTC	CASSLGSTRQETQYF
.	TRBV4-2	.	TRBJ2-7	TGTGCCAGCAGCCAATTTCTGAGCGGACCCTACGAGCAGTACTTC	CASSQFLSGPYEQYF
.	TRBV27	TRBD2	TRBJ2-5	TGTGCCAGCAGTTTAATCGGGACTAGCGGGAGGCAACAAGAGACCCAGTACTTC	CASSLIGTSGRQQETQYF
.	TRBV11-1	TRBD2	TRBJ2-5	TGTGCCAGCAGCTTAAGAGGTGGGAGGGCCCACGAGACCCAGTACTTC	CASSLRGGRAHETQYF
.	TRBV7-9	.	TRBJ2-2	TGTGCCAGCAGCTTAGCGCCCTATACAGAACACACCGGGGAGCTGTTTTTT	CASSLAPYTEHTGELFF
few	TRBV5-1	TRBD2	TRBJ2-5	TGCGCCAGCAGCCGGGGACTAGCTAAAGAGACCCAGTACTTC	CASSRGLAKETQYF
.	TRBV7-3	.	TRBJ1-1	TGTGCCAGCAGCTTACAGGAAAACACTGAAGCTTTCTTT	CASSLQENTEAFF
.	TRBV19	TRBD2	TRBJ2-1	TGTGCCAGTAGTATCTCCACTAGCGGGACGGGTGAGAATGAGCAGTTCTTC	CASSISTSGTGENEQFF
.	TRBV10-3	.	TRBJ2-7	TGTGCCATCAGGGGGGGACCCTCCTACGAGCAGTACTTC	CAIRGGPSYEQYF
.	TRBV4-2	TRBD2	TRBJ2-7	TGTGCCAGCAGCCAAGAAGGGGGACTAGCGGGAGGGTATGAGCAGTACTTC	CASSQEGGLAGGYEQYF
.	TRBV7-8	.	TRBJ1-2	TGTGCCAGCAGCTTAGGACCGGGCTTGGGGACAACCTATGGCTACACCTTC	CASSLGPGLGTTYGYTF
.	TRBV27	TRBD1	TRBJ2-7	TGTGCCAGCAGTTACGACCGACAGGGTGGGGACGAGCAGTACTTC	CASSYDRQGGDEQYF
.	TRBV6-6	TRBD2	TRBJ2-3	TGTGCCAGTAGCGGGAGAACAGATACGCAGTATTTT	CASSGRTDTQYF
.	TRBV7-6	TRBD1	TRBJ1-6	TGTGCCAGCAGCTTAGCCGGACAGGGACGGAATTCACCCCTCCACTTT	CASSLAGQGRNSPLHF
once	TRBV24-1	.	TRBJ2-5	TGTGCCACCAGTGATCCGACAGGTTGGGAGGGGTCGACCCAGTACTTC	CATSDPTGWEGSTQYF
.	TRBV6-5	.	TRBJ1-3	TGTGCCAGCAGTTACTTATCCGAGGCTGGAAACACCATATATTTT	CASSYLSEAGNTIYF
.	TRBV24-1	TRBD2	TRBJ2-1	TGTGCCTCGGGACTAGCGGGAGTTAACAATGAGCAGTTCTTC	CASGLAGVNNEQFF
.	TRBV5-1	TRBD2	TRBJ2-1	TGCGCCAGCTCTAGCGGGAGTTTCGACAATGAGCAGTTCTTC	CASSSGSFDNEQFF
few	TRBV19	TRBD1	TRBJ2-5	TGTGCCAGTAGTATGACCCGCGACAGGGGAGAGACCCAGTACTTC	CASSMTRDRGETQYF